The 20 T cell receptor beta chains below come from one sample, sequenced in a study of CD8+ T cells in alopecia areata. Extracted RNA was reverse transcribed, and the resulting cDNA served as sequencing template. Using immunoSEQ multiplex PCR, the repertoire was profiled, and TCRdb retains in-frame clones only, with some absent. The table includes fewer than 250,000 clones, around two fifths detected once. Treatment specified: oral pan-JAK inhibitor, 5-10 mg twice daily. The starting material was CD4+ T cells sorted from blood, obtained around week 37, from a patient treated with tofacitinib. Receptor source: a human donor with alopecia areata.

The chain has TRBV30 and TRBJ1-1; 9 bases are shared with TRBD1. This CDR3 region has 15 residues. Germline CDR1 is GTSNPN and CDR2 is SVGIG (reference sequence). V was pared by 8 bases and J by 4 bases, with 14 bases of the junction left unmatched. CDR3 nucleotide sequence: TGTGCCAGCGGACAGGGGATGGACTCGGTCACTGAAGCTTTCTTT. The encoded protein is CASGQGMDSVTEAFF.

The chain recombines TRBV2 with TRBJ1-2, with unresolved D. V lost 3 bases, J lost 1 base, and 6 bases lay in between. The CDR3 runs to 13 residues. CDR1 and CDR2 from the germline V gene are SNHLY and FYNNEI. CDR3 amino acids: CASSERVNYGYTF. DNA for the CDR3: TGTGCCAGCAGTGAGCGGGTTAACTATGGCTACACCTTC.

The chain links TRBV7-9 to TRBJ2-1; D is possibly TRBD1 (6 bases). The germline CDR1 and CDR2 sequences are SEHNR and FQNEAQ (reference sequence). This CDR3 has 14 amino acids. Trimming took off 5 bases at V and 4 bases at J, with 12 bases between the two ends. The CDR3 DNA follows: TGTGCCAGCAGCCTGAGGGGGATTTACAATGAGCAGTTCTTC. Protein sequence: CASSLRGIYNEQFF.

The V and J genes are TRBV7-6 and TRBJ2-7, with D perhaps matching TRBD1 or TRBD2 (5 bases each). V lost 5 bases and J lost 7, with 9 bases in between. This CDR3 comprises 11 residues. Germline assignment: CDR1 SGHVS and CDR2 FNYEAQ. The CDR3 bases are TGTGCCAGCAGCGCCGAGGGGGAGCAGTACTTC. The encoded protein is CASSAEGEQYF.

CDR3: CASSLGLQGSPYEQYF. DNA of the CDR3: TGCGCCAGCAGCTTGGGCCTGCAGGGCTCGCCCTACGAGCAGTACTTC. The chain carries TRBV5-1 and TRBJ2-7; D may be TRBD1 (5 bases). The CDR3 covers 16 residues. Per germline, CDR1 SGHRS and CDR2 YFSETQ. V shed 0 bases and J shed 2 bases, with 15 bases lying between them.

This clone occurred many times. This chain connects TRBV15 to TRBJ1-4; possible D gene TRBD1, 6 bases. V was trimmed by 3 bases and J by 7 bases, leaving 12 bases between them. From germline, CDR1 is LNHNV and CDR2 YYDKDF (reference sequence). The CDR3 covers 14 residues. Here the CDR3 reads CATSSPTGFEKLFF. The CDR3 DNA reads as TGTGCCACCAGCAGCCCAACAGGGTTTGAAAAACTGTTTTTT.

The chain carries TRBV7-9 and TRBJ2-4; D gene uncertain. CDR1 is SEHNR, CDR2 FQNEAQ, per germline (reference sequence). V shed 6 bases and J shed 1 base, with 7 bases lying between them. The CDR3 runs to 13 residues. The CDR3: CASSNFAKNIQYF. The CDR3 DNA is TGTGCCAGCAGTAACTTTGCCAAAAACATTCAGTACTTC.

This clone was recorded a few times. The chain has TRBV29-1 and TRBJ2-1, with 10 bases aligning to TRBD2. The CDR3 contains 14 residues. Germline loops: CDR1 SQVTM, CDR2 ANQGSEA. V lost 7 bases, J lost 5 bases, and 8 bases stayed unmatched. DNA for the CDR3: TGCAGCGCAGCGTCCGGGACTAGCGACAATGAGCAGTTCTTC. Amino acid sequence: CSAASGTSDNEQFF.

This clone occurred a few times. This sequence joins TRBV11-2 and TRBJ2-1, with D perhaps TRBD2 (6 bases). Trimming stripped 3 bases from V and 12 bases from J, with 12 bases between. Germline values: CDR1 SGHAT, CDR2 FQNNGV. CDR3 length: 12 residues. The CDR3 here is CASSFLARRQFF. The CDR3 nucleotides read TGTGCCAGCAGCTTCCTAGCGAGAAGGCAGTTCTTC.

The table lists this clone with a few counts. The chain has TRBV7-8 and TRBJ2-2, with D possibly matching TRBD1 (5 bases). Germline V gives CDR1 SGHVS, CDR2 FQNEAQ. V gave up 5 bases and J gave up 6 bases, with 19 bases separating them. CDR3 size: 16 residues. The CDR3 nucleotides read TGTGCCAGCAGCCCGGCAGGGTTCAGGGCGTCCGGGGAGCTGTTTTTT. It translates to CASSPAGFRASGELFF.

The chain has TRBV7-9 and TRBJ1-2, with TRBD1 as a possible D gene (5 bases). Germline lookup yields CDR1 SEHNR and CDR2 FQNEAQ (reference sequence). V dropped 4 bases and J dropped 7 bases, with 13 bases sitting between them. The CDR3 length is 13 residues. CDR3 coding DNA: TGTGCCAGCAGCTCCCCGGGGCCGGCTGGCTACACCTTC. Translated, it gives CASSSPGPAGYTF.

About this clone itself: A read error may account for a junction end that differs from germline. V is TRBV7-6 and J is TRBJ2-7; TRBD1 might be the D (7 bases). The CDR3 runs 15 residues. In germline, CDR1 is SGHVS, CDR2 FNYEAQ. CDR3 protein: CANSLEAGGPYEQYF. Written as DNA, the CDR3 is TGTGCCAACAGCTTAGAGGCAGGGGGGCCTTACGAGCAGTACTTC.

Notes on this clone: The sample contains more than one DNA sequence encoding this CDR3. This chain connects TRBV29-1 to TRBJ2-7; D remains unclear. This CDR3 has 11 residues. CDR1 and CDR2 (germline): SQVTM, ANQGSEA. The V end was cut by 6 bases, the J end by 2 bases, with 8 bases between. CDR3 coding DNA: TGCAGCGTCCCTGGGGCCTACGAGCAGTACTTC. The encoded protein is CSVPGAYEQYF.

Only a few counts were recorded for this clone. The rearrangement joins TRBV7-9 to TRBJ1-4; D not resolved. CDR3 length equals 14 residues. V was clipped by 5 bases and J by 8 bases, with 15 bases between them. CDR1 SEHNR and CDR2 FQNEAQ come from the germline V gene (reference sequence). For the CDR3, the DNA is TGTGCCAGCAGCGAAGGCTATCTGGGCGAAAAACTGTTTTTT. Translated, it gives CASSEGYLGEKLFF. Full variable domain (remainder filled in from reference TRBV7-9 and TRBJ1-4): DTGVSQNPRHKITKRGQNVTFRCDPISEHNRLYWYRQTLGQGPEFLTYFQNEAQLEKSRLLSDRFSAERPKGSFSTLEIQRTEQGDSAMYLCASSEGYLGEKLFFGSGTQLSVL.

V and J are TRBV30 and TRBJ1-5, with D maybe TRBD1 (5 bases). The germline V gene encodes CDR1 GTSNPN and CDR2 SVGIG (reference sequence). Trimming shortened V by 3 bases and J by 7 bases, and 13 bases separated the two germline ends. This CDR3 is 13 amino acids long. The CDR3 protein is CAWSQGISQPQHF. The CDR3, as DNA: TGTGCCTGGAGCCAGGGTATCAGCCAGCCCCAGCATTTT.

V usage is TRBV6-6 and J usage is TRBJ2-1; 10 nucleotides match TRBD1. Germline CDR1 is MNHNY and CDR2 is SVGAGI (reference sequence). J lost 6 bases, V lost 1 base, and 3 bases had no gene match. The CDR3 is 15 residues long. The CDR3 nucleotides read TGTGCCAGCAGTTACTGGCGGACAGGGGGCAATGAGCAGTTCTTC. Translated, it gives CASSYWRTGGNEQFF.

V gene TRBV28 combines with J gene TRBJ2-7, with 14 nucleotides matching TRBD2. The CDR3 has 15 residues. Germline CDR1 is MDHEN and CDR2 is SYDVKM. V gave up 6 bases and J gave up 5 bases; unmatched junction bases: 6. The chain's CDR3 is CASRIGTSGSHEQYF. The CDR3 DNA reads TGTGCCAGCAGAATAGGGACTAGCGGGAGCCACGAGCAGTACTTC.

This clone was observed a few times. The chain combines TRBV11-2 with TRBJ1-5; D remains unclear. This CDR3 is 13 amino acids long. Germline V lookup: CDR1 SGHAT, CDR2 FQNNGV. The V and J ends lost 2 bases and 4 bases respectively, with 6 bases between them. CDR3 DNA: TGTGCCAGCAGCTTACGTTGGAATCAGCCCCAGCATTTT. It specifies CASSLRWNQPQHF.

J is TRBJ2-7 and V is TRBV14; TRBD1 might be the D (5 bases). The germline V gene encodes CDR1 SGHDN and CDR2 FVKESK. This CDR3 spans 15 amino acids. V lost 4 bases and J 6 bases, leaving 19 bases between the germline ends. CDR3 residues: CASSLQAGWTSEQYF. As DNA, the CDR3 is TGTGCCAGCAGCCTTCAGGCAGGGTGGACCTCCGAGCAGTACTTC.

On this clone itself: At one end, the junction sequence differs from germline, possibly due to a read error. CDR3 region: CASSGWETGETQYF. The CDR3 DNA reads as TGCGCCAGCAGCGGGTGGGAGACCGGGGAGACCCAGTACTTC. The genes are TRBV9 and TRBJ2-5, with a possible D match to TRBD2 (6 bases). The CDR3 consists of 14 residues. Germline CDR1 SGDLS, CDR2 YYNGEE.